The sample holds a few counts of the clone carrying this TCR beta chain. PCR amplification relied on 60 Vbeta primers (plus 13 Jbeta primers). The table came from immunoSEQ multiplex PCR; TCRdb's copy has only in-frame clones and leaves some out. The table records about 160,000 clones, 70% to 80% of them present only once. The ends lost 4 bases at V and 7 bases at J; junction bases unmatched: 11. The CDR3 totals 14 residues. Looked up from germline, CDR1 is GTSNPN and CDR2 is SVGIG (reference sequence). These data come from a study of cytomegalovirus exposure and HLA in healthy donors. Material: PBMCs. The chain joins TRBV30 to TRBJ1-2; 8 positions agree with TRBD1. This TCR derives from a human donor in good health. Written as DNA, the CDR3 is TGTGCCTGGACGGGAAACAGGGGGTTGGGTGGCTACACCTTC. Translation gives CAWTGNRGLGGYTF.